These 10 T cell receptor beta chains were all obtained from the same sample, sequenced in a study of CD8 T cells in ankylosing spondylitis. Study-level points and caveats: A TCR beta motif made of roughly eight highly homologous variants seemed typical of ankylosing spondylitis blood.

These receptors have no identified antigens. One entry per CDR3 protein results from TCRdb running MiXCR on the 5' RACE reads. The table shows roughly 400,000 distinct CDR3 sequences, with about a fifth occurring only once. Material for sequencing was blood, either unsorted or a sorted T cell fraction (not recorded which). These receptors were obtained from a male donor with ankylosing spondylitis.

The chain has TRBV20-1 and TRBJ2-7; 9 positions agree with TRBD2. Losses at the gene ends were 3 bases for V and 5 bases for J; bases not matched to a gene: 8. The germline V gene encodes CDR1 DFQATT and CDR2 SNEGSKA (reference sequence). The length of the CDR3 is 14 residues. The CDR3 sequence is CSASKREEVHEQYF. CDR3 DNA: TGCAGTGCTAGTAAGCGGGAGGAAGTCCACGAGCAGTACTTC.

The gene calls are TRBV11-1 and TRBJ1-3; D is unresolved. Between the trimmed V and J ends, which lost 1 base and 8 bases, there was a span of 9 bases. Germline CDR1 is SGHAT and CDR2 is FQDESV (reference sequence). The CDR3 contains 13 residues. The CDR3 reads CASSLDRGDTIYF. The CDR3 DNA reads as TGTGCCAGCAGCTTAGACCGCGGAGACACCATATATTTT.

This sequence joins TRBV12-3 or TRBV12-4 and TRBJ1-1; TRBD1 is a possible D gene (6 bases). Trimming cost V 6 bases and J 5 bases, with 16 bases left between them. This CDR3 spans 14 amino acids. CDR3 region: CASRRGSEHTEAFF. The CDR3 DNA reads as TGTGCCAGCAGGAGGGGGAGTGAACATACTGAAGCTTTCTTT.

This clonotype has a handful of counts. This rearrangement joins TRBV19 to TRBJ1-1; D gene unclear. The CDR3 has 12 amino acids. Germline CDR1 is LNHDA and CDR2 is SQIVND (reference sequence). The V end lost 3 bases, the J end lost 7 bases, and 9 bases lay between the germline ends. The chain's CDR3 is CASSIEGNEAFF. The CDR3, as DNA: TGTGCCAGTAGTATCGAGGGCAATGAAGCTTTCTTT. Using reference TRBV19 and TRBJ1-1 for the parts outside the CDR3, the full variable domain is DGGITQSPKYLFRKEGQNVTLSCEQNLNHDAMYWYRQDPGQGLRLIYYSQIVNDFQKGDIAEGYSVSREKKESFPLTVTSAQKNPTAFYLCASSIEGNEAFFGQGTRLTVV.

This clonotype was counted a few times. The rearrangement links TRBV7-2 to TRBJ1-5; 8 bases map to TRBD1. Germline V gives CDR1 SGHTA, CDR2 FQGNSA. The J segment lost 4 bases and the V segment lost 5 bases, leaving 7 bases of the junction unmatched. The CDR3 length is 15 residues. Written as DNA, the CDR3 is TGTGCCAGCAGCACCCGGACAGGGCCAAATCAGCCCCAGCATTTT. Protein product: CASSTRTGPNQPQHF.

This clonotype was detected a few times. The chain joins TRBV28 to TRBJ2-7; TRBD2 aligns across 8 bases. Trimming removed 8 bases from V and 4 bases from J; junction bases left unmatched: 4. The CDR3 is 12 amino acids. Germline CDR1 is MDHEN and CDR2 is SYDVKM. In DNA, the CDR3 is TGTGCCAGCCACAGCGGGAGTTACGAGCAGTACTTC. This gives the protein CASHSGSYEQYF.

The V and J genes are TRBV3-1 and TRBJ1-5; D unclear. Trimming removed 4 bases at V and 5 bases at J, with 15 bases between. Germline V lookup: CDR1 LGHDT, CDR2 YNNKEL (reference sequence). The CDR3 covers 15 residues. The CDR3 spells CASSPTVISDQPQHF. In DNA form, the CDR3 reads TGTGCCAGCAGCCCCACAGTTATTTCTGATCAGCCCCAGCATTTT. Based on the CDR3 plus reference TRBV3-1 and TRBJ1-5, the full variable domain is DTAVSQTPKYLVTQMGNDKSIKCEQNLGHDTMYWYKQDSKKFLKIMFSYNNKELIINETVPNRFSPKSPDKAHLNLHINSLELGDSAVYFCASSPTVISDQPQHFGDGTRLSIL.

As regards this clonotype: This sequence may be a read error, since a much larger clone differs from it by one base. The V call is TRBV4-1, the J call TRBJ2-1, with D possibly being TRBD1 (5 bases). CDR1 is MGHRA and CDR2 is YSYEKL in the germline V gene. The V and J ends lost 0 bases and 6 bases respectively, with 6 bases between them. The CDR3 sequence is 13 residues long. The CDR3 sequence is CASSQDRVNEQFF. The CDR3 DNA reads TGCGCCAGCAGCCAAGACAGGGTCAATGAGCAGTTCTTC.

This clonotype appeared a few times. The chain has TRBV12-3 or TRBV12-4 and TRBJ1-1; tentative D call: TRBD1 (6 bases). V lost 2 bases and J lost 8, with 12 bases in between. This CDR3 has 13 amino acids. Here the CDR3 reads CASSLFFRGEAFF. DNA of the CDR3: TGTGCCAGCAGTTTATTTTTCAGGGGAGAAGCTTTCTTT.

This sequence joins TRBV29-1 and TRBJ2-3; D is ambiguous. The CDR3 spans 14 residues. V was cut by 4 bases and J by 0 bases, with 11 bases left in between. Germline V lookup: CDR1 SQVTM, CDR2 ANQGSEA. The CDR3 coding sequence is TGCAGCGTTGTAGGTCTACGGAGCACAGATACGCAGTATTTT. This encodes CSVVGLRSTDTQYF.